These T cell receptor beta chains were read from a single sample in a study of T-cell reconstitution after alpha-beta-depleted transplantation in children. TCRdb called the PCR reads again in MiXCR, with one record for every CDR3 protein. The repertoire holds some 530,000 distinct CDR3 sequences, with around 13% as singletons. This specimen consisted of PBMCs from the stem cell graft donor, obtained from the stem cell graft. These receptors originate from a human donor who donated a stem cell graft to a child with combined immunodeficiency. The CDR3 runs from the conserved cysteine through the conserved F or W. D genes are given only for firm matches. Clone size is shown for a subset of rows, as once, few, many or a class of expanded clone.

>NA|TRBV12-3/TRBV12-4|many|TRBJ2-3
CASSYREWTDTQYF
TGTGCCAGCAGTTACAGGGAATGGACAGATACGCAGTATTTT
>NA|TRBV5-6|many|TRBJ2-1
CASSLVRDWGNEQFF
TGTGCCAGCAGCTTGGTCAGGGATTGGGGCAATGAGCAGTTCTTC
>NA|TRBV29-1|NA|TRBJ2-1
CSVGAWGGDEQFF
TGCAGCGTTGGGGCCTGGGGGGGCGATGAGCAGTTCTTC
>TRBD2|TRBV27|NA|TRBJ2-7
CASSLSVRDYGNYEQYF
TGTGCCAGCAGTTTATCCGTCCGGGACTACGGAAACTACGAGCAGTACTTC
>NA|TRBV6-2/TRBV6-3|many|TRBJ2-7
CASSYSNGLSPYEQYF
TGTGCCAGCAGTTACTCGAACGGACTATCACCCTACGAGCAGTACTTC
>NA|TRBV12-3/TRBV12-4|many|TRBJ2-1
CASSSDWLRYNEQFF
TGTGCCAGCAGTTCGGACTGGCTTAGATACAATGAGCAGTTCTTC
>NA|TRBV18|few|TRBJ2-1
CASSPYPAVAGYNEQFF
TGTGCCAGCTCACCATATCCCGCGGTCGCAGGGTACAATGAGCAGTTCTTC
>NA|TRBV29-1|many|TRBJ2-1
CSVEAWGDRNKQFF
TGCAGCGTTGAAGCGTGGGGGGACCGCAATAAGCAGTTCTTC
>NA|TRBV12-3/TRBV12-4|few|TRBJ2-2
CASSLGGLSSGELFF
TGTGCCAGCAGTTTGGGCGGACTGAGCTCCGGGGAGCTGTTTTTT
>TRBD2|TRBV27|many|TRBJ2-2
CASSLDPGLVLTGELFF
TGTGCCAGCAGTCTAGACCCGGGACTAGTATTAACCGGGGAGCTGTTTTTT
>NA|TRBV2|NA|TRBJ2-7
CASSGTSNYEQYF
TGTGCCAGCAGTGGGACCTCAAACTACGAGCAGTACTTC
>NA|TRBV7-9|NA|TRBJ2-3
CASSLISEDTQYF
TGTGCCAGCAGCTTAATATCAGAAGATACGCAGTATTTT
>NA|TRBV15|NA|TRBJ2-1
CATSTPLGLGFGQLF
TGTGCCACCAGCACCCCGTTGGGCCTAGGCTTTGGGCAGCTCTTC
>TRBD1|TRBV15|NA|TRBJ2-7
CATSPDRGSEQYF
TGTGCCACCAGCCCTGACAGGGGGTCCGAGCAGTACTTC
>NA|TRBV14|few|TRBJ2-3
CASSQDQSRPSTDTQYF
TGTGCCAGCAGCCAAGATCAATCCCGACCTAGCACAGATACGCAGTATTTT
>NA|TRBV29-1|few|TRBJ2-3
CSVEDTGTDTQYF
TGCAGCGTTGAAGATACTGGGACAGATACGCAGTATTTT
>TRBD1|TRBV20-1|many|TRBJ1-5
CSAITGGSNQPQHF
TGCAGTGCGATCACAGGGGGCAGCAATCAGCCCCAGCATTTT
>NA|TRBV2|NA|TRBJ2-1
CASSVVNEQFF
TGTGCCAGCAGTGTTGTGAATGAGCAGTTCTTC
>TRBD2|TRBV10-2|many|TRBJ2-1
CASSEFPAGSYNEQFF
TGCGCCAGCAGTGAGTTTCCAGCGGGGTCCTACAATGAGCAGTTCTTC
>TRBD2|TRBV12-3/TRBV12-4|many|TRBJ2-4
CASRGLARGRNIQYF
TGTGCCAGCAGGGGACTAGCGCGAGGGAGGAACATTCAGTACTTC
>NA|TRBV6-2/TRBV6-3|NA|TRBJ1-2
CASSPGQPNYGYTF
TGTGCCAGCAGTCCTGGACAGCCTAACTATGGCTACACCTTC
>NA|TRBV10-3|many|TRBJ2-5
CAISESRRGVETQYF
TGTGCCATCAGTGAGTCGAGGCGCGGGGTGGAGACCCAGTACTTC
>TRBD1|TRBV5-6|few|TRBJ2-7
CASSSQGASYEQYF
TGTGCCAGCAGCTCTCAGGGGGCTTCCTACGAGCAGTACTTC
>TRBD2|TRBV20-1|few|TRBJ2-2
CSARPRLAGEVGGELFF
TGCAGTGCTCGTCCCCGGCTAGCGGGAGAGGTTGGCGGGGAGCTGTTTTTT
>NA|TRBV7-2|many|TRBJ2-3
CASSPQLSLTDTQYF
TGTGCCAGCAGCCCACAGCTTAGCCTTACAGATACGCAGTATTTT
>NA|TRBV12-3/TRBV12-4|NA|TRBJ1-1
CASTRGPTEAFF
TGTGCCAGCACCCGGGGGCCCACTGAAGCTTTCTTT
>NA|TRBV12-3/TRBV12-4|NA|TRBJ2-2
CASSSGANTGELFF
TGTGCCAGCAGTTCGGGGGCGAACACCGGGGAGCTGTTTTTT
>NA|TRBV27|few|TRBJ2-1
CASTSYNEQFF
TGTGCCAGCACTTCCTACAATGAGCAGTTCTTC
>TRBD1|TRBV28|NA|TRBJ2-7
CASSLPGGEQYF
TGTGCCAGCAGTTTACCAGGGGGCGAGCAGTACTTC
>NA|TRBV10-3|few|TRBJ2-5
CAISEGESVWQETQYF
TGTGCCATCAGTGAAGGGGAGTCCGTGTGGCAAGAGACCCAGTACTTC
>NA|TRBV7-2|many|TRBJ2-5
CASSDQETQYF
TGTGCCAGCAGCGACCAGGAGACCCAGTACTTC